The sample holds a few counts of the clone carrying this T cell receptor (beta chain). What it recognizes is unknown. TCRbeta library preparation incorporated unique molecular identifiers. One entry per CDR3 protein results from TCRdb running MiXCR on the PCR reads. Found here are around 130,000 distinct CDR3 sequences, approximately 8.7% of them singletons; the top ten hold 20% to 30%. The sample comes from a study of T-cell reconstitution after alpha-beta-depleted transplantation in children. Broader study findings: T-cell numbers and diversity, one year after transplant, stemmed largely from T cells that were newly produced.

This sequence originates from a girl younger than two who had a stem cell transplant for combined immunodeficiency, so the T cells may come from the graft donor. Specimen: PBMCs, mostly from graft donor cells, collected 180 days after TCRalphabeta/CD19-depleted stem cell transplant.

For the CDR3, the DNA is TGCAGTGCTAGAGATAAATGGCTTGAAGCTTTCTTT. Its protein is CSARDKWLEAFF. The gene calls are TRBV20-1 and TRBJ1-1; D is uncertain. With 0 bases removed from V and 7 bases from J, the gap between germline ends came to 9 bases. The CDR3 has 12 residues. CDR1 is DFQATT and CDR2 is SNEGSKA in the germline V gene (reference sequence).